Listed below are T cell receptor beta chains from one sample, sequenced in a study of blood T cells in healthy people across ages. In TCRdb, the 5' RACE reads were re-called with MiXCR into one record per CDR3 protein. The repertoire holds about 1.4 million distinct CDR3 sequences, with around 59% as singletons. Sequencing was performed on blood. The source is a young man in good health. Both conserved end residues are part of each CDR3. Fields, in order: D gene, clone size, V gene, J gene, CDR3 protein, CDR3 DNA. The D gene is left open where the match is weak. Clone size appears in some rows only: once, few, many, or a class for an expanded clone.

NA,NA,TRBV2,TRBJ2-4,CASLGLAKNIQYF,TGTGCCAGCCTGGGACTAGCCAAAAACATTCAGTACTTC
NA,NA,TRBV7-6,TRBJ2-7,CASSSLDRNRDYEQYF,TGTGCCAGCAGCTCCCTTGACAGAAATAGAGACTACGAGCAGTACTTC
TRBD1,NA,TRBV27,TRBJ1-6,CASSLWGQGQAPLHF,TGTGCCAGCAGTTTATGGGGACAGGGTCAGGCGCCCCTCCACTTT
TRBD2,few,TRBV20-1,TRBJ2-7,CSASRLAGTHYEQYF,TGCAGTGCTAGTCGACTAGCGGGAACCCACTACGAGCAGTACTTC
TRBD2,NA,TRBV7-2,TRBJ2-4,CASSLRGERYIQYF,TGTGCCAGCAGCTTGCGGGGGGAAAGGTACATTCAGTACTTC
TRBD1,NA,TRBV12-5,TRBJ2-2,CASGLNPRTGGNGSGELFF,TGTGCTAGTGGTTTAAACCCTCGTACAGGGGGCAACGGTAGCGGGGAGCTGTTTTTT
NA,NA,TRBV21-1,TRBJ1-2,CASRHRGIGNYGYTF,TGTGCCAGCAGGCACAGGGGGATAGGTAACTATGGCTACACCTTC
NA,few,TRBV3-1,TRBJ2-3,CASSQDRGAKTDTQYF,TGTGCCAGCAGCCAAGATCGGGGGGCCAAAACAGATACGCAGTATTTT
TRBD1,NA,TRBV6-5,TRBJ1-2,CASSYGRSGGGSAYGYTF,TGTGCCAGCAGCTACGGGCGGTCAGGGGGCGGTTCGGCCTATGGCTACACCTTC
NA,NA,TRBV20-1,TRBJ1-2,CSAFRQNYGYTF,TGCAGTGCATTCAGACAGAACTATGGCTACACCTTC
NA,NA,TRBV25-1,TRBJ1-2,CASSEEIAGEGGYTF,TGTGCCAGCAGTGAAGAAATTGCAGGGGAGGGCGGCTACACCTTC
NA,NA,TRBV5-5,TRBJ1-6,CASASSRQGSPLHF,TGTGCCAGCGCTTCGTCCCGTCAGGGGTCACCCCTCCACTTT
NA,NA,TRBV4-2,TRBJ2-3,CASSQVRAGDSSDTQYF,TGTGCCAGCAGCCAAGTGAGAGCGGGGGACAGCTCAGATACGCAGTATTTT
NA,few,TRBV10-3,TRBJ2-3,CAISEGDTLFTDTQYF,TGTGCCATCAGTGAGGGGGACACCCTCTTCACAGATACGCAGTATTTT
NA,few,TRBV4-1,TRBJ1-1,CASSQDPLRMYLDTEAFF,TGCGCCAGCAGCCAAGATCCCCTCAGGATGTACTTGGACACTGAAGCTTTCTTT
NA,once,TRBV10-3,TRBJ2-7,CAISELYEGEQYF,TGTGCCATCAGCGAACTATACGAGGGGGAGCAGTACTTC
TRBD2,NA,TRBV7-2,TRBJ2-3,CASSSQTSGGVVDTQYF,TGTGCCAGCAGCTCCCAGACTAGCGGGGGAGTTGTGGATACGCAGTATTTT
NA,NA,TRBV20-1,TRBJ2-7,CSAREQPLPSEQYF,TGCAGTGCTAGAGAACAACCTCTCCCCTCCGAGCAGTACTTC
TRBD1,NA,TRBV10-3,TRBJ2-2,CATSRDRGGTGELFF,TGTGCCACCTCCCGGGACAGGGGTGGTACCGGGGAGCTGTTTTTT
NA,NA,TRBV28,TRBJ1-2,CASNTFYGYTF,TGTGCCAGCAATACCTTCTATGGCTACACCTTC
NA,NA,TRBV27,TRBJ2-7,CASSSTTTRGAYSYEQYF,TGTGCCAGCAGTTCAACTACCACCCGGGGAGCCTACTCCTACGAGCAGTACTTC
NA,few,TRBV14,TRBJ2-7,CASRRTTNSEQYF,TGTGCCAGCAGGCGAACGACAAATTCCGAGCAGTACTTC
TRBD2,NA,TRBV24-1,TRBJ2-1,CATSDGSSGRASGGEQFF,TGTGCCACCAGTGATGGTTCTAGCGGGAGGGCGTCGGGGGGTGAGCAGTTCTTC
TRBD1,NA,TRBV7-2,TRBJ1-4,CASSYQGAGEKLFF,TGTGCCAGCAGCTATCAGGGGGCAGGGGAAAAACTGTTTTTT
TRBD2,NA,TRBV25-1,TRBJ2-1,CASSVWASGDGAYNEQFF,TGTGCCAGCAGTGTGTGGGCTAGCGGGGACGGAGCCTACAATGAGCAGTTCTTC
TRBD1,NA,TRBV20-1,TRBJ1-5,CSAKDRGLNQPQHF,TGCAGTGCTAAGGACAGGGGGCTTAATCAGCCCCAGCATTTT
NA,NA,TRBV6-6,TRBJ1-4,CAARGPTTNEKLFF,TGTGCCGCAAGGGGTCCAACAACTAATGAAAAACTGTTTTTT
NA,NA,TRBV10-2,TRBJ2-7,CAGSQGRNYEQYF,TGCGCCGGATCCCAGGGGAGGAACTACGAGCAGTACTTC
TRBD2,NA,TRBV7-2,TRBJ2-1,CASSLETAGGLNEQFF,TGTGCCAGCAGCTTAGAGACAGCGGGGGGCCTCAATGAGCAGTTCTTC
NA,NA,TRBV12-3/TRBV12-4,TRBJ1-4,CASSPGVGTEKLFF,TGTGCCAGCAGTCCGGGAGTCGGGACTGAAAAACTGTTTTTT
NA,NA,TRBV6-5,TRBJ2-1,CATKNGGDEQFF,TGTGCCACCAAAAACGGTGGCGATGAGCAGTTCTTC
NA,NA,TRBV5-6,TRBJ2-1,CASSLGREKFF,TGTGCCAGCAGCTTAGGGCGGGAAAAGTTCTTC